Described below is a single T cell receptor (beta chain) sequence and its context. Its target is not known. The sample belongs to a study of OX40 agonist ivuxolimab in advanced cancers. Study summary: Patients got intravenous ivuxolimab at 0.01 to 10 mg/kg every 2 weeks.

The study, taken as a whole, reports: The authors also found low normalized T-cell clonal expansion in some nonresponders.

TCRdb keeps only in-frame clones here, not all; method: immunoSEQ multiplex PCR. The profile shows some 49,000 clones, roughly 79% of them singletons. This CDR3 is 14 amino acids long. The germline CDR1 and CDR2 sequences are SGHNT and YYREEE (reference sequence). J gave up 5 bases and V 5 bases, and 9 bases lay outside the gene matches. The input for sequencing was CD4+ or CD8+ T cells sorted from blood, taken in a trial of the OX40 agonist ivuxolimab. The clonotype was recovered from an adult with an advanced solid tumor such as melanoma, head and neck, liver or kidney cancer. The chain recombines TRBV5-4 with TRBJ2-5; 7 bases are a match to TRBD1. The CDR3 region has the DNA TGTGCCAGCAGTTCACGGACAGGTGGGGAGACCCAGTACTTC. This gives the protein CASSSRTGGETQYF.